These 14 T cell receptor beta chains came from one sample sequenced in a study of immune evolution from preneoplasia to lung adenocarcinoma. Sequencing used immunoSEQ multiplex PCR; TCRdb keeps in-frame clones, though not all of them. The data contain 7,000 or so clones, 79% of them singletons. The material sequenced was FFPE adjacent normal lung tissue. Source of these receptors: a person between 65 and 79 years old with lung adenocarcinoma.

The rearrangement joins TRBV7-8 to TRBJ1-2; D might be TRBD1 (5 bases). The CDR3 consists of 15 residues. Trimming pared 5 bases from V and 0 bases from J, leaving 13 bases between. In germline, CDR1 is SGHVS, CDR2 FQNEAQ. As DNA, the CDR3 is TGTGCCAGCAGCCCAGACCGACAGTCTAACTATGGCTACACCTTC. This sequence encodes CASSPDRQSNYGYTF.

The chain combines TRBV4-2 with TRBJ1-3; TRBD1 might be the D (5 bases). The germline CDR1 and CDR2 sequences are LGHNA and YNFKEQ. V was pared by 4 bases and J by 1 base, with 14 bases between. This CDR3 contains 16 residues. The CDR3 reads CASSPITGGSGNTIYF. In nucleotides, the CDR3 is TGTGCCAGCAGCCCCATCACCGGGGGATCTGGAAACACCATATATTTT.

The CDR3 here is CASSRGRWTGLYEQYF. The CDR3 DNA is TGTGCCAGCAGCAGGGGTAGGTGGACAGGACTCTACGAGCAGTACTTC. This chain connects TRBV5-6 to TRBJ2-7; 7 bases fit TRBD1. This CDR3 comprises 16 residues. In germline, CDR1 is SGHDT, CDR2 YYEEEE. Losses at the gene ends were 4 bases for V and 3 bases for J; bases not matched to a gene: 13.

As to this clone: Other DNA sequences in the same sample also yield this CDR3. V and J are TRBV14 and TRBJ2-1; TRBD2 might be the D (6 bases). The CDR3 is made up of 16 amino acids. V lost 3 bases and J 4 bases, leaving 16 bases between the germline ends. Germline CDR1 is SGHDN and CDR2 is FVKESK. The CDR3 is CASSQIRDSLYNEQFF. The CDR3 nucleotides are TGTGCCAGCAGCCAGATCCGGGACTCCCTATACAATGAGCAGTTCTTC. Drawing the rest from reference TRBV14 and TRBJ2-1, the complete variable domain is EAGVTQFPSHSVIEKGQTVTLRCDPISGHDNLYWYRRVMGKEIKFLLHFVKESKQDESGMPNNRFLAERTGGTYSTLKVQPAELEDSGVYFCASSQIRDSLYNEQFFGPGTRLTVL.

This sequence joins TRBV27 and TRBJ2-7; TRBD1 is a possible D gene (6 bases). CDR1 MNHEY and CDR2 SMNVEV come from the germline V gene (reference sequence). The CDR3 loop spans 14 amino acids. V dropped 1 base and J dropped 4 bases, with 11 bases sitting between them. CDR3 nucleotides: TGTGCCAGCAGTTTATTCCCAGGGGCGTACGAGCAGTACTTC. It is translated as CASSLFPGAYEQYF.

This chain links TRBV19 with TRBJ2-1, with a weak D call TRBD1 (5 bases). The CDR3 covers 13 residues. Trimming cost V 5 bases and J 3 bases, with 8 bases left between them. Germline-derived CDR1 and CDR2 are LNHDA and SQIVND (reference sequence). The chain's CDR3 is CASSFDSYNEQFF. The CDR3 bases are TGTGCCAGTAGTTTTGACAGCTACAATGAGCAGTTCTTC.

This clone turned up a few times. This rearrangement joins TRBV5-4 to TRBJ2-2; 8 nucleotides agree with TRBD2. Losses at the gene ends were 2 bases for V and 6 bases for J; bases not matched to a gene: 6. The germline gives CDR1 SGHNT, CDR2 YYREEE (reference sequence). The CDR3 is made up of 15 amino acids. The CDR3 nucleotides read TGTGCCAGCAGCTTCAAGACGGGGGGGCCCGGGGAGCTGTTTTTT. Its translation: CASSFKTGGPGELFF.

The CDR3 coding sequence is TGCAGCGTTGAAGGCAGGGACCTGATTACAGATACGCAGTATTTT. It yields the protein CSVEGRDLITDTQYF. The V and J genes are TRBV29-1 and TRBJ2-3, with D tentatively TRBD1 or TRBD2 (5 bases each). This CDR3 is built from 15 residues. The germline gives CDR1 SQVTM, CDR2 ANQGSEA. Trimming left V 1 base short and J 3 bases short, with 14 bases between.

The chain has TRBV7-9 and TRBJ1-6; perhaps TRBD1 as D (5 bases). Trimming cost V 5 bases and J 7 bases, with 12 bases left between them. From germline, CDR1 is SEHNR and CDR2 FQNEAQ (reference sequence). The CDR3 is made up of 14 amino acids. The CDR3 coding sequence is TGTGCCAGCAGCCTCCGGGACTCCAATTCACCCCTCCACTTT. Its protein is CASSLRDSNSPLHF.

The V gene is TRBV28, the J gene TRBJ1-3; 8 positions match TRBD1. The V gene's germline CDR1 is MDHEN and CDR2 SYDVKM. The CDR3 runs 15 residues. J lost 9 bases, V lost 2 bases, and 9 bases had no gene match. CDR3 DNA sequence: TGTGCCAGCAGTTTAAGCCGGACAGGGTTGGGCACCATATATTTT. As protein: CASSLSRTGLGTIYF.

The V gene is TRBV2, the J gene TRBJ1-1; tentatively, D is TRBD1 (6 bases). The germline V gene encodes CDR1 SNHLY and CDR2 FYNNEI. The CDR3 covers 15 residues. The ends were cut back, 2 bases at V and 6 bases at J, with 16 bases in the middle. The CDR3 nucleotides are TGTGCCAGCAGTGAAAGGGGGAGCATCGCCCCTGAAGCTTTCTTT. Amino acid sequence: CASSERGSIAPEAFF.

The CDR3 nucleotides read TGTGCCACAAGACCCAGGGGGACCGGGGAGCTGTTTTTT. This codes for CATRPRGTGELFF. The rearrangement links TRBV15 to TRBJ2-2, with 7 bases identical to TRBD1. V trimming: 9 bases; J trimming: 5 bases; junction bases outside the gene matches: 6. Germline CDR1 LNHNV, CDR2 YYDKDF (reference sequence). CDR3 length equals 13 residues.

V and J are TRBV6-5 and TRBJ2-3, with D tentatively TRBD1 or TRBD2 (5 bases each). Between the trimmed V and J ends, which lost 2 bases and 3 bases, there was a span of 12 bases. The CDR3 is 15 amino acids. Germline CDR1 is MNHEY and CDR2 is SVGAGI. The DNA for the CDR3 is TGTGCCAGCAGTTACACGAAGTGGGGGACAGATACGCAGTATTTT. Protein: CASSYTKWGTDTQYF.

The chain combines TRBV27 with TRBJ2-3; 13 positions match TRBD2. The CDR3 extends over 17 amino acids. V was clipped by 5 bases and J by 2 bases; unmatched bases: 7. Germline CDR1 reads MNHEY; CDR2 reads SMNVEV (reference sequence). CDR3 coding DNA: TGTGCCAGCAGTGCAGGGACTAGCGGGGCCCTCACAGATACGCAGTATTTT. This sequence encodes CASSAGTSGALTDTQYF.